The entry that follows covers one T cell receptor (beta chain) sequence. Its antigen remains undetermined. It may be a read error: a sequence one base away is much more abundant. The conserved phenylalanine or tryptophan is not found at the CDR3 terminus, so this likely reflects a read error. Total RNA and DNA were co-extracted from about 20-30 mg of bulk tissue with the AllPrep DNA/RNA mini kit, without cell sorting. Roughly five patients with histopathologically diagnosed primary liver carcinoma underwent surgical resection in China between November 2015 and 2016. Patients had chronic HBV infection and were treatment-naive at sampling. Each tumor was sampled at five spatially separated regions: the superior, inferior, left-lateral and right-lateral poles and the tumor centre. Histology showed that every tumor sample contained more than 80% viable tumor cells. Each fresh piece of tumor and adjacent tissue was cut in two, with one half stored in RNAlater at -80 degrees C and the other half sent for histology.

Using a constant-region primer and ProtoScript II reverse transcriptase, TCRbeta-specific cDNA was reverse-transcribed from approximately 0.5 ug total RNA. The TCRbeta libraries were prepared through three rounds of nested multiplex PCR following a slightly modified ARM-PCR procedure. Sample barcodes and Illumina adapters were added in a final 25-cycle PCR using Deep VentR polymerase. Before sequencing, amplicons between 200 and 500 bp were purified from gel using a QIAquick gel extraction kit. An Illumina HiSeq 2500 was used to sequence the TCRbeta amplicons, generating 250-bp paired-end reads. Regarding the original processing steps: Quality trimming of reads was performed with Trimmomatic v0.33, and paired reads were merged with FLASH v1.2.11 so that full CDR3 sequences could be recovered. V, D and J germline segments were assigned to the rearranged TCRbeta sequences by MiGEC v1.2.1b. Clonotype statistics, along with Shannon-Wiener diversity indices, were calculated using VDJtools v1.0.0. Except for diversity analysis, only each sample's 250 most abundant clonotypes were used in subsequent analyses to reduce sampling bias. In TCRdb, the public reads were trimmed at Q25 with fastp and aligned with MiXCR, with productive beta chains retained. Each CDR3 protein gets just one entry, which takes the most common genes and DNA from the rows behind it. V and J calls and clone size were set by TCRdb, not the authors. Present in this sample are around 70,000 distinct CDR3 sequences, over 60% of which were seen just once. 28% of the sample rests with the top ten.

These data come from a study of tumor-infiltrating lymphocytes in primary liver carcinoma (dated by TCRdb to between 2016 and 2019). Background for the entire study: Of the five patients, three men and two women aged 30 to 69 years, four had hepatocellular carcinoma and one had combined HCC and intrahepatic cholangiocarcinoma. Tumors of the five patients were stage T1-T3 N0M0 with maximum diameters of roughly 4 to 11 cm. Each sample produced about 3.65 to 7.5 million productive TCRbeta reads, and read depth showed no significant difference between tissue types. Across five regions of each liver tumor, along with adjacent normal tissue and blood, the study brought together TCRbeta repertoire sequencing, expression microarrays and whole-exome sequencing. A total of about 35 specimens from 5 patients went through TCRbeta repertoire sequencing, namely 25 tumor regions, 5 adjacent noncancerous liver tissues and 5 peripheral blood samples. To link TCRbeta repertoire diversity with the local molecular phenotype, the roughly 25 tumor region samples were profiled using Agilent mRNA microarrays. Technical replicate repertoires showed high reproducibility, with mean shared-clone rates around 0.91 and correlation coefficients above 0.95.

Points the paper makes about the study in general: Repertoire overlap was higher between tumor regions (mean roughly 35%) than tumor-adjacent (approximately 17%) or tumor-blood (about 15%) pairs, consistent with antigen-driven expansion. Only roughly 7-24% of top clones appeared in all five regions of a tumor, which suggests that tumor-infiltrating T cells are spatially heterogeneous. Since the samples were bulk and unsorted, there was no way to compare CD4+ and CD8+ T cell repertoires. Only the TCR beta chain was sequenced, so true repertoire diversity is likely underestimated because unpaired alpha chains were not captured. The study included only five patients, and the authors note findings should be validated in a larger study. The top 250 clones made up a significantly larger repertoire fraction in tumors than in blood (p = 0.039).

The sample consisted of liver tumor tissue from sampling region 4. The cell subset or site label for this specimen denotes: tumor region T4, right-lateral pole. This receptor was identified in a man aged 40-50 years with primary liver carcinoma and hepatitis B virus infection.

This receptor carries the CDR3 CSASGAGTPTGELFL. The nucleotide sequence is TGCAGTGCTTCCGGCGCGGGGACTCCCACCGGGGAGCTGTTTCTT. The receptor chain draws on TRBV20-1 and TRBJ2-2; the D gene is perhaps TRBD2, on 6 matching bases. Sequences DFQATT (CDR1) and SNEGSKA (CDR2) are obtained from the germline V gene (reference sequence). The length of the CDR3 is 15 amino acids, counting both ends. The CDR3 DNA has 45 bases and is translated from base 1. V lost 5 bases and J lost 4 bases; the stretch between them is 17 bases long.